These T cell receptor beta chains were read from a single sample in a study of blood T cell repertoires in COVID-19. Data came from immunoSEQ multiplex PCR; TCRdb stores just in-frame clones and leaves some out. The data show about 170,000 clones, around 85% seen once. Sequencing was performed on peripheral blood. These receptors were collected from an elderly man with COVID-19, enrolled during active disease. CDR3s include the opening cysteine and the closing phenylalanine or tryptophan. The D gene is left open where the match is weak. Size is omitted from some rows. Given values are once, few, many or a class for expanded clones.

>.|TRBV7-8|TRBJ2-2|TRBD2
TGTGCCAGCGGTAGCAGCGGGGGGACTCAAACCGGGGAGCTGTTTTTT
CASGSSGGTQTGELFF
>.|TRBV19|TRBJ1-1|TRBD1
TGTGCCAGTAGCGGCTGGGGCAGGGGGCGAAGGAACACTGAAGCTTTCTTT
CASSGWGRGRRNTEAFF
>.|TRBV4-1|TRBJ1-2|.
TGCGCCAGCAGCCGCGAAGCCCAGGGGCCTTATGGCTACACCTTC
CASSREAQGPYGYTF
>many|TRBV2|TRBJ1-2|.
TGTGCCAGCAGTGGAGGCAGGGCCCGGGTTGTGGGGCGCGGCTACACCTTC
CASSGGRARVVGRGYTF
>.|TRBV7-2|TRBJ2-5|TRBD2
TGTGCCAGCAGCTTAATAACTAGCGGGGTGGAGACCCAGTACTTC
CASSLITSGVETQYF
>.|TRBV4-1|TRBJ1-2|TRBD1
TGCGCCAGCAGCCCGCGACAGGGAGTTAACTATGGCTACACCTTC
CASSPRQGVNYGYTF
>once|TRBV5-1|TRBJ1-4|.
TGCGCCAGCAGCTTGGCGGACACTTTTAATGAAAAACTGTTTTTT
CASSLADTFNEKLFF
>few|TRBV4-1|TRBJ1-6|TRBD1
TGCGCCAGCAGCCAAGATCGAGACAGGGGCAATTCACCCCTCCACTTT
CASSQDRDRGNSPLHF
>.|TRBV15|TRBJ1-6|TRBD1
TGTGCCACCAGCAGATCGACAGGGAGAGCCAGCGGGAATTCACCCCTCCACTTT
CATSRSTGRASGNSPLHF
>.|TRBV18|TRBJ1-1|TRBD1
TGTGCCAGCTCACAGACAGGGGGCGCGCGGAACACTGAAGCTTTCTTT
CASSQTGGARNTEAFF
>.|TRBV28|TRBJ2-4|.
TGTGCCAGCAGTTCCGCTGGAGGAGTCGAAAACATTCAGTACTTC
CASSSAGGVENIQYF
>.|TRBV5-1|TRBJ2-1|.
TGCGCCAGCAGCCCTGAGAACTCCTACAATGAGCAGTTCTTC
CASSPENSYNEQFF
>.|TRBV15|TRBJ1-5|TRBD1
TGTGCCACCAGTGAGGGACAGGGGAGCAATCAGCCCCAGCATTTT
CATSEGQGSNQPQHF
>.|TRBV9|TRBJ2-4|TRBD2
TGTGCCAGCAGCCCACGAGTTAGCGGGGGGGACATTCAGTACTTC
CASSPRVSGGDIQYF
>.|TRBV5-1|TRBJ2-1|TRBD2
TGCGCCAGCAGCCCGGTGGTTAGCGGGACCGCCTGGGCGCAGTTCTTC
CASSPVVSGTAWAQFF
>.|TRBV28|TRBJ1-1|.
TGTGCCAGCAGTCCCCGGACAGTGAACACTGAAGCTTTCTTT
CASSPRTVNTEAFF
>.|TRBV11-2|TRBJ1-5|.
TGTGCCAGCGGCAAACAGCCAGGACAGTCATCTCAGCCCCAGCATTTT
CASGKQPGQSSQPQHF
>.|TRBV12-3/TRBV12-4|TRBJ1-1|.
TGTGCCAGCAGTATCAGGGGTACTGAAGCTTTCTTT
CASSIRGTEAFF
>few|TRBV11-2|TRBJ2-1|TRBD2
TGTGCCAGCAGCTTACAGCGGGGGGAGCAGTTCTTC
CASSLQRGEQFF
>.|TRBV7-2|TRBJ1-3|.
TGTGCCAGCAGCTTCCAGGGAACGGCTGGAAACACCATATATTTT
CASSFQGTAGNTIYF
>.|TRBV9|TRBJ2-2|TRBD1
TGTGCCAGCAGCGTAAATGGACAGGGGGCATTGAACACCGGGGAGCTGTTTTTT
CASSVNGQGALNTGELFF
>.|TRBV11-3|TRBJ1-1|TRBD1
TGTGCCAGCAGCCTTGACAGGGACGGTGAAGCTTTCTTT
CASSLDRDGEAFF
>.|TRBV6-2/TRBV6-3|TRBJ1-5|TRBD1
TGTGCCAGCAGCCCCCACCGTGGACAGGGAGGGAATCAGCCCCAGCATTTT
CASSPHRGQGGNQPQHF
>.|TRBV27|TRBJ1-6|.
TGTGCCAGCCGCCGGGGGGGTGTCAATTCACCCCTCCACTTT
CASRRGGVNSPLHF
>.|TRBV7-9|TRBJ2-2|.
TGTGCCAGCAGCCGGGACTTCGCGAACACCGGGGAGCTGTTTTTT
CASSRDFANTGELFF
>.|TRBV4-2|TRBJ1-1|TRBD1
TGTGCCAGCAGCCCGTCGTGGGACAGCCAAGCTTTCTTT
CASSPSWDSQAFF
>.|TRBV7-6|TRBJ2-1|TRBD1
TGTGCCAGCAGATTCCGTCAGGGGGCGCGAAATGAGCAGTTCTTC
CASRFRQGARNEQFF
>.|TRBV10-3|TRBJ1-5|.
TGTGCCATCGGGGAGGGGGGCGGCAATCAGCCCCAGCATTTT
CAIGEGGGNQPQHF
>once|TRBV2|TRBJ1-1|TRBD1
TGTGCCAGCAGCCGGGACAGGGAAGCTTTCTTT
CASSRDREAFF
>.|TRBV12-5|TRBJ1-1|TRBD1
TGTGCTAGTGGTTTGGTGGGACAGGGAAATGAAGCTTTCTTT
CASGLVGQGNEAFF
>.|TRBV6-2/TRBV6-3|TRBJ2-3|TRBD2
TGTGCCAGCAGTTTCAGCGGGGCCACAGATACGCAGTATTTT
CASSFSGATDTQYF